This T cell receptor (beta chain) was recorded in a study of siplizumab effects on memory and regulatory T cells (dated by TCRdb to the late 2010s). A note on the overall study: The study examined how the anti-CD2 antibody siplizumab affects alloreactive T-cell subsets in allogeneic mixed lymphocyte reactions built from human PBMCs.

As concerns this clone: Its antigen is not yet known. Per-base quality was not reported, and no clone a single base away is much larger than it.

TCRbeta CDR3 sequencing was performed on sorted unstimulated T cells and on proliferating T cells recovered from mixed lymphocyte reactions. Fresh whole blood from around 11 HLA-typed healthy donors was used to isolate PBMCs. To map where alloreactive clones came from, unstimulated CD4+ non-regulatory T cells were FACS-sorted. Library preparation used the immunoSEQ multiplex PCR assay. Each sample had 90,000 to 100,000 TCR templates assayed by the deep sequencing platform. Genomic DNA extracted from sorted T cells was used for TCRbeta CDR3 sequencing. Regarding the original processing steps: The R programming language was used for clonal analysis of TCRbeta CDR3 data. Comparing unstimulated samples against CFSE-low samples taken after the reaction was how alloreactive CD4+ and CD8+ clones were defined. Alloreactive CD4+ clones were assigned to regulatory or non-regulatory origin by matching sequences to sorted unstimulated Treg and non-Treg repertoires. Held by TCRdb, this immuneACCESS table contains in-frame sequences only and omits some clones. Under half of the omission traces to an unresolved V gene where checked; the cause of the rest is unknown. That table furnishes V, J and clone size, whereas the DNA furnished D and trimming. Recorded for this sample are approximately 100,000 clones; 92% of them occurred a single time. The top ten hold about 12% of the sample.

Results the study describes overall, beyond this receptor: The cumulative frequency of alloreactive sequences traceable to unstimulated CD4+ memory T cells was significantly reduced by siplizumab. The suppressive function of proliferating Tregs from siplizumab cultures was not functionally confirmed. Because sequences below about 10^-5 frequency were poorly captured, only a minor fraction of alloreactive clones could be mapped to unstimulated subsets. Of the alloreactive CD4+ clones that could be mapped, the Treg-derived share averaged approximately 69% with siplizumab compared with 25% to 30% in control reactions. About 75-96% of proliferating CD4+ or CD8+ clones could not be given a naive or memory phenotype. Greater diversity appeared to be present in unstimulated naive T cells than in memory T cells, and a substantial contribution to the alloresponse seemed to be made by naive cells.

This clonotype originated in a human donor in good health. Sequencing used non-Treg CD4+ T cells sorted from blood. The cell subset or site label on this specimen signifies: FACS-sorted unstimulated CD4+ non-regulatory T cells.

The nucleotides are TGTGCCAGCAGCCATATCGGGGCCCGGGACACTGAAGCTTTCTTT. It specifies CASSHIGARDTEAFF. The chain joins TRBV7-2 to TRBJ1-1; the D region possibly corresponds to TRBD1 (5 bases align). CDR1 and CDR2 are drawn from the germline V gene: SGHTA, FQGNSA. Reading from cysteine to phenylalanine, the CDR3 counts 15 amino acids. Only CDR3 DNA remains: 45 bases, in frame from the first base. V loses 5 bases, J loses 3 bases, and the germline ends lie 16 bases apart.